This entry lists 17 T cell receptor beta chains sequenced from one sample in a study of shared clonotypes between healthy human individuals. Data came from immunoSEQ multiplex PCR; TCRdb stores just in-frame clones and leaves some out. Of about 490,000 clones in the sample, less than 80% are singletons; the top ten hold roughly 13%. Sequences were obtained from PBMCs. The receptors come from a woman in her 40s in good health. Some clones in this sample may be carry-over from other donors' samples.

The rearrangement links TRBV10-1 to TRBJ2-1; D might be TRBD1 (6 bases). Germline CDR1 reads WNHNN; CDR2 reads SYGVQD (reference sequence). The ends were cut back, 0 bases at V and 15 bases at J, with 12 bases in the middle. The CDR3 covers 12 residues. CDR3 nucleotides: TGCGCCAGCAGTGAGTCGGGCAGGGGTCCGTTCTTC. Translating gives CASSESGRGPFF.

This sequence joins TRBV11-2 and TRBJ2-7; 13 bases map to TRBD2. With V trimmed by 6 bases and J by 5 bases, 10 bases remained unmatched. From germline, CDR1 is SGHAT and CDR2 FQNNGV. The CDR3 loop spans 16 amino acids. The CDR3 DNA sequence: TGTGCCAGCAGTCCTACATCCGGGACTAGCGGGAACGAGCAGTACTTC. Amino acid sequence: CASSPTSGTSGNEQYF.

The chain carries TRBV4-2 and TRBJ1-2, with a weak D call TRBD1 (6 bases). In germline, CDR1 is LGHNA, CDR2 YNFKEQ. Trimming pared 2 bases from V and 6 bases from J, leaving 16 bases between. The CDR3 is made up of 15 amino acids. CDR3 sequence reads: CASSQTAMQGHGYTF. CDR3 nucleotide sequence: TGTGCCAGCAGCCAAACGGCTATGCAGGGGCATGGCTACACCTTC.

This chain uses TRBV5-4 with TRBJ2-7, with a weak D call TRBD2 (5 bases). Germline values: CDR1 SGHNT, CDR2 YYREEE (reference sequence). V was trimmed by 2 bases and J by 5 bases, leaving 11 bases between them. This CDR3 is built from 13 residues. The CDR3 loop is CASSLAALDEQYF. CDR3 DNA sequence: TGTGCCAGCAGCTTAGCGGCACTAGACGAGCAGTACTTC.

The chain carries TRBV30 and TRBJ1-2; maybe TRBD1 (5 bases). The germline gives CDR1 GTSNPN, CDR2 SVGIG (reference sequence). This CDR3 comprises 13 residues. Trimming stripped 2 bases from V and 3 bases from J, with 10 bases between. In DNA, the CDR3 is TGTGCCTGGAGTAAAGGGGACTACTATGGCTACACCTTC. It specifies CAWSKGDYYGYTF.

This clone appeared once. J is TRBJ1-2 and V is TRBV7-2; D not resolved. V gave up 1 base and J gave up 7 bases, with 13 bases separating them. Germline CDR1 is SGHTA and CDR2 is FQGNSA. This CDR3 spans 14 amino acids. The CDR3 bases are TGTGCCAGCAGCTTAGGCGAGGGTTTGGGTGGCTACACCTTC. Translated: CASSLGEGLGGYTF.

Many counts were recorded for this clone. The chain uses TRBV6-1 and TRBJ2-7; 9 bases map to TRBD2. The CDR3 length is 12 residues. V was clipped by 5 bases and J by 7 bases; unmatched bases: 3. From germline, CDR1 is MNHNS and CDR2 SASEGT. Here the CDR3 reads CASSTLAGEQYF. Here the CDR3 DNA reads TGTGCCAGCAGTACACTAGCGGGTGAGCAGTACTTC.

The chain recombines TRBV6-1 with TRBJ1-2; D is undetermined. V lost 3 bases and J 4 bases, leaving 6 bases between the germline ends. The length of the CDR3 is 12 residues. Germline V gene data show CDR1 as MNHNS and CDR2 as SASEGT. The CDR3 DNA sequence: TGTGCCAGCAGTGACCCAGGCTATGGCTACACCTTC. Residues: CASSDPGYGYTF.

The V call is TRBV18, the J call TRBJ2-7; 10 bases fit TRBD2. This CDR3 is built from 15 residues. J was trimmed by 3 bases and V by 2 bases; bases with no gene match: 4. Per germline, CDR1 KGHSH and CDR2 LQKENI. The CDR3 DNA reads TGTGCCAGCTCACCAACCCCTAGCGGGGGCTACGAGCAGTACTTC. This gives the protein CASSPTPSGGYEQYF.

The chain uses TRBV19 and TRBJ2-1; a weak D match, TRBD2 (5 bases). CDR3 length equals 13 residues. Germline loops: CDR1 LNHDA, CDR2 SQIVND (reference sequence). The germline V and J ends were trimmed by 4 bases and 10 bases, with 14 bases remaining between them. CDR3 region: CASSTDLAEEQFF. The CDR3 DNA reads TGTGCCAGTAGTACGGACTTAGCAGAAGAGCAGTTCTTC.

This chain's CDR3 is CASSPTLAYNEQFF. The CDR3 DNA reads TGTGCCAGCAGCCCGACCCTGGCCTACAATGAGCAGTTCTTC. V is TRBV7-3 and J is TRBJ2-1, with D uncertain. This CDR3 has 14 residues. The V end lost 5 bases, the J end lost 2 bases, and 10 bases lay between the germline ends. Per the germline V gene, CDR1 is SGHTA and CDR2 is FQGTGA.

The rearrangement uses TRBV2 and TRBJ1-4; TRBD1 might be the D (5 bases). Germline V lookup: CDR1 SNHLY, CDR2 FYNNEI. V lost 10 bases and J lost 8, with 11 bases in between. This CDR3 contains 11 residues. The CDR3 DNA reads TGTGCCACAGGAGGGGACGAAAAACTGTTTTTT. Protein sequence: CATGGDEKLFF.

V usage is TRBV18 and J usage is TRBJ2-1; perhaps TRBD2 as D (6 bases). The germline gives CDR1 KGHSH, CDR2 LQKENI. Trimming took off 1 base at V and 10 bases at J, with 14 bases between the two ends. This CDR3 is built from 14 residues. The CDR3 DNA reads TGTGCCAGCTCACCACTTGGAGGTGCGGGGGAGCAGTTCTTC. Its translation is CASSPLGGAGEQFF.

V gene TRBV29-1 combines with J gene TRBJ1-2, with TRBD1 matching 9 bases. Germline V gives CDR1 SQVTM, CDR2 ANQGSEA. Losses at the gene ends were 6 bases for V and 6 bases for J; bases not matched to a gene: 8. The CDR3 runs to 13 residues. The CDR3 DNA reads TGCAGCGTCTCCGGGACAGGGTATAATGGCTACACCTTC. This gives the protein CSVSGTGYNGYTF. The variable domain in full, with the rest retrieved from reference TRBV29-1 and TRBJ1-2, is SAVISQKPSRDICQRGTSLTIQCQVDSQVTMMFWYRQQPGQSLTLIATANQGSEATYESGFVIDKFPISRPNLTFSTLTVSNMSPEDSSIYLCSVSGTGYNGYTFGSGTRLTVV.

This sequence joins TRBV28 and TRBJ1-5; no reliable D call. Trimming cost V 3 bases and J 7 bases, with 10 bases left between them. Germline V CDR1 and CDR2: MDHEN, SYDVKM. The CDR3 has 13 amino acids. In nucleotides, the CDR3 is TGTGCCAGCAGTTTGGCAGGCGGGCAGCCCCAGCATTTT. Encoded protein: CASSLAGGQPQHF.

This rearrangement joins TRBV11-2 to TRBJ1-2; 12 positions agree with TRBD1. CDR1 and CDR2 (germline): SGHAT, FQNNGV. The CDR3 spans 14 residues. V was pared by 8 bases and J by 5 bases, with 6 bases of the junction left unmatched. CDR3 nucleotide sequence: TGTGCCAGCCAAGGGACAGGGGGCATGTATGGCTACACCTTC. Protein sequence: CASQGTGGMYGYTF.

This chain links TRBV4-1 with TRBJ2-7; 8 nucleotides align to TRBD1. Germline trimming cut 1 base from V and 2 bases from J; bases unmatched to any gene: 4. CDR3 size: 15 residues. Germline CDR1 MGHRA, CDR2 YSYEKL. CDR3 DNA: TGCGCCAGCAGCCAAGGTCAGGGGGCTCCCTACGAGCAGTACTTC. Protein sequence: CASSQGQGAPYEQYF.